This is a list of T cell receptor beta chains from one sample in a study of blood T cell repertoires in COVID-19. Method: immunoSEQ multiplex PCR; TCRdb's copy keeps in-frame clones and lacks some. The sample holds around 150,000 clones; 80% to 85% are singletons and the top ten take roughly 13%. The sequenced material came from PBMCs or T cells enriched from blood (not recorded which). The receptors stem from a woman aged 60-70 years who had recovered from COVID-19. Both conserved end residues are part of each CDR3. D genes are given only for firm matches. A clone size is listed for some rows: how often the clone was seen (once, few, many), or a class if it is expanded.

j_call,v_call,clone_size,d_call,cdr3_aa,cdr3_nt
TRBJ1-1,TRBV10-2,NA,NA,CASRDTQITEAFF,TGCGCCAGCAGGGACACCCAGATCACTGAAGCTTTCTTT
TRBJ2-7,TRBV12-3/TRBV12-4,NA,NA,CASTLDTRYEQYF,TGTGCCAGCACTTTGGACACCCGCTACGAGCAGTACTTC
TRBJ1-5,TRBV19,once,TRBD1,CASSPPDRVRQPQHF,TGTGCCAGTAGTCCCCCGGACAGGGTGCGCCAGCCCCAGCATTTT
TRBJ2-1,TRBV6-1,few,TRBD2,CASSDRTSGYYNEQFF,TGTGCCAGCAGTGATCGGACTAGCGGGTACTACAATGAGCAGTTCTTC
TRBJ2-7,TRBV5-1,NA,NA,CASSLVAGYEQYF,TGCGCCAGCAGCTTGGTTGCGGGCTACGAGCAGTACTTC
TRBJ1-6,TRBV28,NA,TRBD1,CATGQGLTSSYNSPLHF,TGTGCCACCGGACAGGGCCTAACGAGCTCCTATAATTCACCCCTCCACTTT
TRBJ2-3,TRBV30,NA,NA,CAWSPAFGTPVNTQYF,TGTGCCTGGAGCCCAGCGTTTGGGACTCCAGTGAATACGCAGTATTTT
TRBJ2-1,TRBV7-8,NA,TRBD2,CASSLREAPYNEQFF,TGTGCCAGCAGCTTACGGGAGGCGCCCTACAATGAGCAGTTCTTC
TRBJ2-7,TRBV2,NA,TRBD1,CASLTGQGYEQYF,TGTGCCAGCCTGACGGGACAGGGATACGAGCAGTACTTC
TRBJ2-5,TRBV2,NA,TRBD2,CASSEEGFGGSKETQYF,TGTGCCAGCAGTGAAGAAGGATTTGGCGGGAGTAAAGAGACCCAGTACTTC
TRBJ1-5,TRBV18,NA,NA,CASSPPASNQPQHF,TGTGCCAGCTCACCACCCGCGAGCAATCAGCCCCAGCATTTT
TRBJ2-2,TRBV28,NA,NA,CASSLYGVGELFF,TGTGCCAGCAGTTTGTACGGGGTGGGGGAGCTGTTTTTT
TRBJ1-2,TRBV3-1/TRBV3-2,NA,TRBD1,CASSPLVTGGDGYTF,TGTGCCAGCAGCCCCCTCGTAACAGGGGGCGATGGCTACACCTTC
TRBJ1-1,TRBV19,NA,NA,CASSPGGTEAFF,TGTGCCAGTAGCCCCGGAGGAACTGAAGCTTTCTTT
TRBJ2-2,TRBV28,NA,NA,CASSLDAKGSTGELFF,TGTGCCAGCAGTTTAGATGCTAAGGGGTCCACCGGGGAGCTGTTTTTT
TRBJ2-3,TRBV19,NA,NA,CATRRGDTQYF,TGTGCCACCCGGCGGGGAGATACGCAGTATTTT
TRBJ1-1,TRBV12-3/TRBV12-4,NA,TRBD1,CASRQQGPGEAFF,TGTGCCAGCAGACAACAGGGGCCTGGTGAAGCTTTCTTT
TRBJ2-7,TRBV27,few,TRBD2,CASSGGVNEQYF,TGTGCCAGCTCCGGGGGGGTTAACGAGCAGTACTTC
TRBJ2-7,TRBV4-2,NA,TRBD2,CASSQENLRLAGGEQYF,TGTGCCAGCAGCCAAGAGAATCTGAGACTAGCGGGAGGAGAGCAGTACTTC
TRBJ2-3,TRBV28,NA,TRBD2,CASRLAGAADTQYF,TGTGCCAGCAGGCTAGCGGGAGCTGCAGATACGCAGTATTTT
TRBJ1-2,TRBV4-1,NA,NA,CASSQDKGGGYTF,TGCGCCAGCAGCCAAGATAAAGGAGGGGGCTACACCTTC
TRBJ2-1,TRBV20-1,NA,TRBD2,CSASSLGTSGTTTYNEQFF,TGCAGTGCTAGTTCCCTCGGGACTAGCGGGACCACTACCTACAATGAGCAGTTCTTC
TRBJ1-1,TRBV27,NA,NA,CASSLLWGAEAFF,TGTGCCAGCAGTTTATTATGGGGGGCTGAAGCTTTCTTT
TRBJ1-6,TRBV6-1,NA,NA,CAINRDLGSPLHF,TGTGCCATCAACCGGGACTTGGGGTCACCCCTCCACTTT
TRBJ1-5,TRBV7-9,few,NA,CASSFSGNNQPQHF,TGTGCCAGCAGCTTTTCAGGAAACAATCAGCCCCAGCATTTT
TRBJ1-1,TRBV6-5,NA,NA,CASSQGIMNTEAFF,TGTGCCAGCAGTCAGGGTATAATGAACACTGAAGCTTTCTTT
TRBJ1-2,TRBV20-1,NA,NA,CSAWGLGYTF,TGCAGTGCGTGGGGACTTGGCTACACCTTC
TRBJ1-3,TRBV10-3,NA,TRBD1,CAISARQGYSGNTIYF,TGTGCCATCAGTGCAAGACAGGGGTACTCTGGAAACACCATATATTTT
TRBJ2-5,TRBV5-4,NA,TRBD2,CASSLGTSGYQETQYF,TGTGCCAGCAGCTTGGGGACTAGCGGGTACCAAGAGACCCAGTACTTC
TRBJ1-6,TRBV3-1/TRBV3-2,NA,NA,CASTGGGNSPLHF,TGTGCCAGCACCGGAGGAGGTAATTCACCCCTCCACTTT
TRBJ1-5,TRBV2,NA,TRBD1,CASSPQGARNQPQHF,TGTGCCAGCAGCCCCCAGGGGGCGCGGAATCAGCCCCAGCATTTT
TRBJ2-1,TRBV12-5,NA,TRBD2,CASGLPTPTSGRCNEQFF,TGTGCTAGTGGTTTGCCGACCCCGACTAGCGGGAGATGTAATGAGCAGTTCTTC
TRBJ2-3,TRBV2,NA,NA,CASSGGVSGTQYF,TGTGCCAGCAGCGGAGGGGTGTCGGGTACGCAGTATTTT
TRBJ1-2,TRBV5-1,NA,NA,CASRTENYGYTF,TGCGCCAGCCGGACAGAGAACTATGGCTACACCTTC
TRBJ2-2,TRBV7-9,few,TRBD1,CASSRDRGNTGELFF,TGTGCCAGCAGCCGGGACAGGGGCAACACCGGGGAGCTGTTTTTT
TRBJ2-3,TRBV18,once,TRBD1,CASSPPGGGGTDTQYF,TGTGCCAGCTCGCCTCCAGGGGGCGGAGGCACAGATACGCAGTATTTT
TRBJ1-3,TRBV19,NA,NA,CASSIQSSFTGIGNTIYF,TGTGCCAGTAGTATACAATCGAGCTTTACAGGGATCGGAAACACCATATATTTT
TRBJ2-7,TRBV19,NA,TRBD2,CASAPTGTRLYEQYF,TGTGCCAGTGCCCCGACTGGGACTAGGTTGTACGAGCAGTACTTC
TRBJ2-7,TRBV3-1/TRBV3-2,NA,TRBD2,CASSQGLVSDEQYF,TGTGCCAGCAGCCAGGGACTAGTAAGCGACGAGCAGTACTTC
TRBJ1-3,TRBV7-8,NA,NA,CASSSTGLPGNTIYF,TGTGCCAGCAGCTCAACAGGGTTACCTGGAAACACCATATATTTT
TRBJ1-6,TRBV10-3,once,TRBD1,CATNPWGQGDSPLHF,TGTGCCACCAACCCCTGGGGACAGGGGGATTCACCCCTCCACTTT
TRBJ1-2,TRBV30,NA,NA,CAWSVSLRTFYGYTF,TGTGCCTGGAGTGTAAGCTTAAGGACATTCTATGGCTACACCTTC
TRBJ2-3,TRBV7-2,NA,NA,CASSLLGGRGSNTQYF,TGTGCCAGCAGCTTGCTCGGAGGGCGGGGCTCAAATACGCAGTATTTT
TRBJ2-1,TRBV19,once,NA,CASTRTLSSYNEQFF,TGTGCCAGTACCAGGACATTGAGCTCCTACAATGAGCAGTTCTTC
TRBJ1-5,TRBV7-6,NA,TRBD1,CASSLAQGGQPQHF,TGTGCCAGCAGCTTAGCACAGGGGGGTCAGCCCCAGCATTTT
TRBJ2-7,TRBV4-2,once,NA,CASSQEVRGSYSYEQYF,TGTGCCAGCAGCCAAGAAGTCCGGGGGTCCTACTCCTACGAGCAGTACTTC
TRBJ1-3,TRBV30,NA,TRBD1,CAWSKGQGNTIYF,TGTGCCTGGAGTAAGGGACAGGGAAACACCATATATTTT
TRBJ1-2,TRBV4-1,NA,NA,CASSQVPGEHGYTF,TGCGCCAGCAGCCAAGTTCCGGGTGAGCATGGCTACACCTTC
TRBJ2-7,TRBV18,NA,NA,CASSIALAAPRGSYEQYF,TGTGCCAGCTCCATTGCCCTAGCAGCTCCTCGGGGCTCCTACGAGCAGTACTTC
TRBJ2-3,TRBV5-8,NA,NA,CASSFRDTDTQYF,TGTGCCAGCAGCTTCCGGGACACAGATACGCAGTATTTT
TRBJ1-1,TRBV5-1,NA,NA,CASSLGASNTEAFF,TGCGCCAGCAGCTTGGGGGCCTCGAACACTGAAGCTTTCTTT